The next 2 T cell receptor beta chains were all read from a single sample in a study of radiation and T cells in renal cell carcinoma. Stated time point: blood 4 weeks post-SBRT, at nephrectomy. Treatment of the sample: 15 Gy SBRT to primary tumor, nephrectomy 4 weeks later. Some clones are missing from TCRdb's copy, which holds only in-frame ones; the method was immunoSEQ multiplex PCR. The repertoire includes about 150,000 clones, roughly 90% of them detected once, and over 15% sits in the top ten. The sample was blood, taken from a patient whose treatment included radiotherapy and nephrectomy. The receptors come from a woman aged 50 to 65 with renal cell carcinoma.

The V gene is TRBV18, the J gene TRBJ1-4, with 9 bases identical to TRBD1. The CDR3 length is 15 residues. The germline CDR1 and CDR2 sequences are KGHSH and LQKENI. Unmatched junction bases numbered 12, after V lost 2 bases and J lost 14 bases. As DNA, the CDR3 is TGTGCCAGCTCACCAACGCCGGGACAGGGTGAAGGGCTGTTTTTT. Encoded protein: CASSPTPGQGEGLFF.

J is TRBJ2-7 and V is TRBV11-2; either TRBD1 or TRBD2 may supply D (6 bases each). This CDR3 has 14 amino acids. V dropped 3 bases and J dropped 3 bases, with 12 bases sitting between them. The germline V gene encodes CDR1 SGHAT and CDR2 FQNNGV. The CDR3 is CASSLGGFDYEQYF. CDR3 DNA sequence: TGTGCCAGCAGCTTGGGGGGCTTTGACTACGAGCAGTACTTC.